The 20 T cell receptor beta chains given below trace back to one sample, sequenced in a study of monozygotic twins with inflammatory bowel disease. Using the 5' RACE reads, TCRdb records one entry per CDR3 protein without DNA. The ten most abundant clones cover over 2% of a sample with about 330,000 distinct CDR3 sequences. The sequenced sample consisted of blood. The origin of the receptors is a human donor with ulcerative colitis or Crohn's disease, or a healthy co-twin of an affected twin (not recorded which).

The CDR3 here is CASSWASQETQYF. V usage is TRBV28 and J usage is TRBJ2-5; TCRdb's assignment of TRBD2 cannot be checked, as there is no DNA. The CDR3 is 13 amino acids. Looked up from germline, CDR1 is MDHEN and CDR2 is SYDVKM.

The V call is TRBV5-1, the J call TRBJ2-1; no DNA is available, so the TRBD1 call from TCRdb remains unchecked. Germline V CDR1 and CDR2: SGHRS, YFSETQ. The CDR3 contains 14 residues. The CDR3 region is CASSSGQNYNEQFF.

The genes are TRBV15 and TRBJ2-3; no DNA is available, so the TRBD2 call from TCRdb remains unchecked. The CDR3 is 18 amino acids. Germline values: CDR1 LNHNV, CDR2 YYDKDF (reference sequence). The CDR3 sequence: CATSRGTGTSGITDTQYF.

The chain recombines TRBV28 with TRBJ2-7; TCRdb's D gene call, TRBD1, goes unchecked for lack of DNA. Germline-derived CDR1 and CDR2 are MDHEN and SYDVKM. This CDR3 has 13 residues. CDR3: CASRTGGTYEQYF. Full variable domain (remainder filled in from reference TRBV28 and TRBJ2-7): DVKVTQSSRYLVKRTGEKVFLECVQDMDHENMFWYRQDPGLGLRLIYFSYDVKMKEKGDIPEGYSVSREKKERFSLILESASTNQTSMYLCASRTGGTYEQYFGPGTRLTVT.

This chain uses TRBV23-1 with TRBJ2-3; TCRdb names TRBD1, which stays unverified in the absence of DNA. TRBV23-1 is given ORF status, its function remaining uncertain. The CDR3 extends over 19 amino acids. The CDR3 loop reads CASSQSRQNRVPSTDTQYF.

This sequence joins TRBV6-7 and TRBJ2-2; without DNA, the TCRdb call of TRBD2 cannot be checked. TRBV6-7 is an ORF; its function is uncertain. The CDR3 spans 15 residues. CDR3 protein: CASSYKREGPGELFF.

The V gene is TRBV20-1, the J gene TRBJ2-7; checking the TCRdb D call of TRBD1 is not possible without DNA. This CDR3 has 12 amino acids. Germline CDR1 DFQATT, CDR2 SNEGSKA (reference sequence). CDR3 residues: CSASRDGYEQYF.

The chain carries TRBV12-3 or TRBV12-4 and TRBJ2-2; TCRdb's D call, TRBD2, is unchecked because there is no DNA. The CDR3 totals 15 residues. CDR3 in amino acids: CASRGLAGVAGELFF.

The CDR3: CATSRDGREGDEQYF. The rearrangement links TRBV15 to TRBJ2-7; the D call of TRBD1 rests on TCRdb alone, since no DNA is present to check it. The CDR3 covers 15 residues. CDR1 is LNHNV and CDR2 is YYDKDF in the germline V gene (reference sequence).

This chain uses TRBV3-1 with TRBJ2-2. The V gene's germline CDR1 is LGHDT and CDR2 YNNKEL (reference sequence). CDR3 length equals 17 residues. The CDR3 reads CASSQEYIASNTGELFF.

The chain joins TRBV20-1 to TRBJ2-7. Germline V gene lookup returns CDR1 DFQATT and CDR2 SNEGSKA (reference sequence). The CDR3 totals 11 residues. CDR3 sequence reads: CSARVSYEQYF.

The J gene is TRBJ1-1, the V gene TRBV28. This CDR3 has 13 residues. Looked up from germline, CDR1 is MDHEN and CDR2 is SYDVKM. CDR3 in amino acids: CASSLNGYTEAFF.

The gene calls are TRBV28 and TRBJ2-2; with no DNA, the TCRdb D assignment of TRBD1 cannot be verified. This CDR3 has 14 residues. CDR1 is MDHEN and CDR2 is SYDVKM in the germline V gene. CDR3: CASSRTGLTGELFF.

CDR3 sequence reads: CASSQSPGDKETQYF. The V call is TRBV4-3, the J call TRBJ2-5; lacking DNA, the TRBD1 call made by TCRdb goes unchecked. Germline lookup yields CDR1 LGHNA and CDR2 YSLEER. This CDR3 region has 15 residues.

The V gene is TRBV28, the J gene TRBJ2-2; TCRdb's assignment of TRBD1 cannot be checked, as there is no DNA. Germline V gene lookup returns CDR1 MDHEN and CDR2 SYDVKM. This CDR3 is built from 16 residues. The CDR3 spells CASRLRGQGYTGELFF.

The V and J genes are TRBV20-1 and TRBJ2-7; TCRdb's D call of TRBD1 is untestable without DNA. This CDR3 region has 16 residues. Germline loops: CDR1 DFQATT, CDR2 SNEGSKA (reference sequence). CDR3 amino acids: CSARERAGITPYEQYF.

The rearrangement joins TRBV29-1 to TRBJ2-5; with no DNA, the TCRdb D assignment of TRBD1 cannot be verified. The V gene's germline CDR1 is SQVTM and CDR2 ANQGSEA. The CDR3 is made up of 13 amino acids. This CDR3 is CSVEMSSSRTQYF.

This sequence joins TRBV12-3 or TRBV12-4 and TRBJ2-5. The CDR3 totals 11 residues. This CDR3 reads CASSSQGTQYF.

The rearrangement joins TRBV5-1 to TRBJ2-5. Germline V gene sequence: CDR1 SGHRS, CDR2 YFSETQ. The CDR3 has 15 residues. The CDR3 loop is CASSSSATTQETQYF.

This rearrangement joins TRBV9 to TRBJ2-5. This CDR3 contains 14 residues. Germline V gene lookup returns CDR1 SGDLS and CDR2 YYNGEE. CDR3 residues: CASSVDGYQETQYF.